The source of this T cell receptor (beta chain) is a study of blood T cell repertoires in COVID-19. J lost 6 bases, V lost 1 base, and 6 bases had no gene match. Looked up from germline, CDR1 is WNHNN and CDR2 is SYGVQD (reference sequence). The CDR3 spans 16 residues. Assay: immunoSEQ multiplex PCR; the TCRdb copy retains only in-frame clones and omits some. The sample holds 150,000 to 200,000 clones, around 81% seen once. This sequence originates from a human donor with acute or convalescent COVID-19. The donor label of this sample is uncertain. The gene calls are TRBV10-1 and TRBJ2-1, with TRBD2 matching 10 bases. Specimen: peripheral blood. CDR3 in amino acids: CASSEWNGLAVNEQFF. The CDR3 DNA reads TGCGCCAGCAGTGAGTGGAACGGACTAGCGGTCAATGAGCAGTTCTTC.